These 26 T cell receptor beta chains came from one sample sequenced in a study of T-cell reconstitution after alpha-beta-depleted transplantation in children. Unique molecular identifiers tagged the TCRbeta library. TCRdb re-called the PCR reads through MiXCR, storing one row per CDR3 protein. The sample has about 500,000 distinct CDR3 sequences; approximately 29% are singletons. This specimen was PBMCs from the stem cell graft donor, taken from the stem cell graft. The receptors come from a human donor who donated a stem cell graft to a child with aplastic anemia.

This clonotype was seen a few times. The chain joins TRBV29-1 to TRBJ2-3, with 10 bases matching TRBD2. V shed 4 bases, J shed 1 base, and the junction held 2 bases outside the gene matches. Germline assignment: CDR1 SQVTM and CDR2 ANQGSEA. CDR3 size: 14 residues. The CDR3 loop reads CSVGAGGGTDTQYF. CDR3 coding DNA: TGCAGCGTTGGAGCGGGAGGGGGCACAGATACGCAGTATTTT.

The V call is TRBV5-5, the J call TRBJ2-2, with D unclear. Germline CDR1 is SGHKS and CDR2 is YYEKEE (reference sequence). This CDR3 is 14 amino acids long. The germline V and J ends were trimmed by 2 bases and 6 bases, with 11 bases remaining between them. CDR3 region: CASSFRGRAGELFF. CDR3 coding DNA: TGTGCCAGCAGCTTCAGAGGACGGGCCGGGGAGCTGTTTTTT.

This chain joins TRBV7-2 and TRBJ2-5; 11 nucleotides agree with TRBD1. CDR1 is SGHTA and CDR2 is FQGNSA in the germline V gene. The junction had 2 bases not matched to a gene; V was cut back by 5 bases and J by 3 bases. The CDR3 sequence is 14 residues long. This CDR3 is CASSTGQGEETQYF. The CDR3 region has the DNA TGTGCCAGCAGCACGGGACAGGGGGAAGAGACCCAGTACTTC.

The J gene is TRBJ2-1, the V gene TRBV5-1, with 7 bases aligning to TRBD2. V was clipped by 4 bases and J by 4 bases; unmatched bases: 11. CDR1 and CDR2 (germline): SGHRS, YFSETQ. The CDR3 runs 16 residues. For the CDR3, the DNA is TGCGCCAGCAGCCCATCCGGCGGGAGAGGTTACAATGAGCAGTTCTTC. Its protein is CASSPSGGRGYNEQFF.

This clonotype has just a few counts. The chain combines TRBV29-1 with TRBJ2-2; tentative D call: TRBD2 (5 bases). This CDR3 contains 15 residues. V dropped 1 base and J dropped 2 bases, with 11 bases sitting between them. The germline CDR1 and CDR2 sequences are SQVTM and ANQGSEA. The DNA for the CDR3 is TGCAGCGTTGAAGGCCTAGCTATAAACACCGGGGAGCTGTTTTTT. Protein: CSVEGLAINTGELFF.

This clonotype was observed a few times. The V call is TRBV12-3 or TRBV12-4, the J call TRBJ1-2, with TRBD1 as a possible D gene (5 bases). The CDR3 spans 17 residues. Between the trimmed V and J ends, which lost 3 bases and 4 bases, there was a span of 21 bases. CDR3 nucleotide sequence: TGTGCCAGCAGTTTTTCGGGGCAGAGAGACGAATCCTATGGCTACACCTTC. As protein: CASSFSGQRDESYGYTF.

The DNA of the CDR3 is TGTGCCACCAGCCAAATGTGGGCGGCGGAGACCCAGTACTTC. This translates into CATSQMWAAETQYF. This chain connects TRBV15 to TRBJ2-5; D unclear. Trimming took 5 bases from V and 5 from J, leaving 15 bases between them. The V gene's germline CDR1 is LNHNV and CDR2 YYDKDF (reference sequence). The CDR3 contains 14 residues.

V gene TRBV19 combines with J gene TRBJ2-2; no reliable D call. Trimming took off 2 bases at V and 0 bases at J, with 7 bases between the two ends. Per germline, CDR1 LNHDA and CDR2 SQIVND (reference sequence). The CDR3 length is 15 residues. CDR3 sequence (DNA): TGTGCCAGTAGTATATGGTCAACGAACACCGGGGAGCTGTTTTTT. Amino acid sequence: CASSIWSTNTGELFF.

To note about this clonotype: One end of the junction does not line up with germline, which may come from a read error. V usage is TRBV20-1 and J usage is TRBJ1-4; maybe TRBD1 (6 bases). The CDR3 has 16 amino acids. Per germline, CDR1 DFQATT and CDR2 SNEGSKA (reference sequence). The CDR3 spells CCARGKWGGRGEKLFF. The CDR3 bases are TGCTGTGCTAGAGGAAAGTGGGGGGGGCGCGGAGAAAAACTGTTTTTT.

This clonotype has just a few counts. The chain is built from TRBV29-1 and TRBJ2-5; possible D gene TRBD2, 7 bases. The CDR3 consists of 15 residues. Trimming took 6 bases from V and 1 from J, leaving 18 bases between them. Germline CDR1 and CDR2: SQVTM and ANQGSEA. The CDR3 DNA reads TGCAGCGTCCCAAGCGGGACAAATGTCCAAGAGACCCAGTACTTC. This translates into CSVPSGTNVQETQYF.

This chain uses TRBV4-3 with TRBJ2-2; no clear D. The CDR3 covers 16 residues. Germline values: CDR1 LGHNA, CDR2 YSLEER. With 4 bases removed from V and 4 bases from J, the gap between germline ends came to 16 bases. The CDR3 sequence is CASSPLLGVATGELFF. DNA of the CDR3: TGCGCCAGCAGCCCATTACTTGGGGTGGCCACCGGGGAGCTGTTTTTT.

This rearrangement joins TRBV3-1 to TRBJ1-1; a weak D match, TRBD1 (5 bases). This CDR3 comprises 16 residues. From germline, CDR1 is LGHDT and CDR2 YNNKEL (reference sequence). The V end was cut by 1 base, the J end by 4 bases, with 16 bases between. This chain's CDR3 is CASSQVGFAGPTEAFF. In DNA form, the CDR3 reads TGTGCCAGCAGCCAAGTTGGATTCGCAGGGCCCACTGAAGCTTTCTTT.

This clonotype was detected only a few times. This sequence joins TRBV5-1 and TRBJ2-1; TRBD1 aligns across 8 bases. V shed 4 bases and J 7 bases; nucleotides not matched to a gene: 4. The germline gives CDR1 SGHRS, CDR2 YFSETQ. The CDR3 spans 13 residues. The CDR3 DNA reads TGCGCCAGCAGCATGGACAGGGTGAATGAGCAGTTCTTC. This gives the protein CASSMDRVNEQFF.

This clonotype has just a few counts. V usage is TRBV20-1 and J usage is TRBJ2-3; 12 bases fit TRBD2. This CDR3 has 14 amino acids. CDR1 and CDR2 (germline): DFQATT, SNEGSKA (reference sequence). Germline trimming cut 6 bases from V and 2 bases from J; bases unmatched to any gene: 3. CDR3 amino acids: CSARLAGATDTQYF. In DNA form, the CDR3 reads TGCAGTGCAAGACTAGCGGGAGCCACAGATACGCAGTATTTT.

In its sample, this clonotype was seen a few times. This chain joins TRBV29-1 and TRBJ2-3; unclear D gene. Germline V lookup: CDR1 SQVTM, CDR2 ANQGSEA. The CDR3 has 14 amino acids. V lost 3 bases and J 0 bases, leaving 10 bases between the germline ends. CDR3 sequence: CSVEWLTSTDTQYF. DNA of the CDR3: TGCAGCGTTGAGTGGCTGACTAGCACAGATACGCAGTATTTT.

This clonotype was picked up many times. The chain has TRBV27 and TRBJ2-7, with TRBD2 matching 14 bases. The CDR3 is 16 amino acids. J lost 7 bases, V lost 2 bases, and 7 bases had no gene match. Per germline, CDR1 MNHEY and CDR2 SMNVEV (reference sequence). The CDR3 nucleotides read TGTGCCAGCAGTTTAAGACTAGCGGGGGGGATAGGAGAGCAGTACTTC. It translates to CASSLRLAGGIGEQYF.

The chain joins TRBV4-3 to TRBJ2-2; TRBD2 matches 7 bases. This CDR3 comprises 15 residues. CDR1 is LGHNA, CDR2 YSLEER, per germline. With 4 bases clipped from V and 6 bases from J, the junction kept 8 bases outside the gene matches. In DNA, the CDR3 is TGCGCCAGCAGCCCTACGGGGGGTCACGCCGGGGAGCTGTTTTTT. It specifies CASSPTGGHAGELFF.

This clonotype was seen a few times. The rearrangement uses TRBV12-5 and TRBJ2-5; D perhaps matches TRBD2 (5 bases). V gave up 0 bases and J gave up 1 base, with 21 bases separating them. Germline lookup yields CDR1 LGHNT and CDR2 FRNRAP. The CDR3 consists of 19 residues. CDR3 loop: CASGLVKLADPIVQETQYF. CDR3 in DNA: TGTGCTAGTGGTTTGGTAAAGCTAGCCGACCCGATCGTCCAAGAGACCCAGTACTTC.

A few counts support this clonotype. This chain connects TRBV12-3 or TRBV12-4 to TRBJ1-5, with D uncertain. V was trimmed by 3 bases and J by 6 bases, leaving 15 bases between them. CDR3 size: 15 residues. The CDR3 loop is CASSLSAGNSQPQHF. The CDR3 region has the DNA TGTGCCAGCAGTTTGAGTGCCGGGAACAGTCAGCCCCAGCATTTT.

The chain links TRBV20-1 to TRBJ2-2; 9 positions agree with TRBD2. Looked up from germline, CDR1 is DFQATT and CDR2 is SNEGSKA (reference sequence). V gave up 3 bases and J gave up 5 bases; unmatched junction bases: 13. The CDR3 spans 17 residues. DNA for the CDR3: TGCAGTGCTAGGGAGTTTCGAGCTAGCGGGATGACCGGGGAGCTGTTTTTT. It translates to CSAREFRASGMTGELFF.

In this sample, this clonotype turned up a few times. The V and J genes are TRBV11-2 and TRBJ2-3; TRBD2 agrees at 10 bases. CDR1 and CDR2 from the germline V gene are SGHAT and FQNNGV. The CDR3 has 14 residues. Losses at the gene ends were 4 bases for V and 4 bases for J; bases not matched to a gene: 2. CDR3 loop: CASSSAGGADTQYF. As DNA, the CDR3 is TGTGCCAGCAGCTCAGCGGGAGGGGCAGATACGCAGTATTTT.

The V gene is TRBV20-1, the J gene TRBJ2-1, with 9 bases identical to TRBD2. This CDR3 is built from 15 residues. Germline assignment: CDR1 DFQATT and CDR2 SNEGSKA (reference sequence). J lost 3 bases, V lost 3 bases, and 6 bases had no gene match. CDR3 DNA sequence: TGCAGTGCTAGGTGGCGGGAGGGTTTCTACAATGAGCAGTTCTTC. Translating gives CSARWREGFYNEQFF.

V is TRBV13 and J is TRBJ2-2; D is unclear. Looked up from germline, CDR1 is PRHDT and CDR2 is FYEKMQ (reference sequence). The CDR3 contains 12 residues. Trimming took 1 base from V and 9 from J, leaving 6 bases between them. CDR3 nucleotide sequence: TGTGCCAGCAGCTTAGAAGGGTGGGAGCTGTTTTTT. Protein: CASSLEGWELFF.

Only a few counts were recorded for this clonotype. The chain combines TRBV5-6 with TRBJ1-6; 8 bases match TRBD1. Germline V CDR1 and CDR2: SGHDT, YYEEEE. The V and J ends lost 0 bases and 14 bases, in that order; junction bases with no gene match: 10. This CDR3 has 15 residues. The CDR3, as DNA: TGTGCCAGCAGCTTGGAAAGGACAGGGCAGATTGCCCTCCACTTT. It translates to CASSLERTGQIALHF.

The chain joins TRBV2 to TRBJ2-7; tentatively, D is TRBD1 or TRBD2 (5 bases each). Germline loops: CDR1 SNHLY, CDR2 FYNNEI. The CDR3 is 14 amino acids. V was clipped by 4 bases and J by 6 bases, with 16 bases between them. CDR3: CASSVFEGRGEQYF. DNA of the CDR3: TGTGCCAGCAGTGTGTTTGAGGGGCGCGGCGAGCAGTACTTC.

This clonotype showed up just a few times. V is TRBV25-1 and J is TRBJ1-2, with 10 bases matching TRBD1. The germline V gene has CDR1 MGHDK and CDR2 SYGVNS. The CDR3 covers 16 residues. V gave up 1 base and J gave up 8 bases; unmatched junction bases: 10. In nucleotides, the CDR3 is TGTGCCAGCAGTGAATGGGTTGCCGGGACAGGGGAAGGCTACACCTTC. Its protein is CASSEWVAGTGEGYTF.